The 10 T cell receptor beta chains below were found in one sample sequenced in a study of Ad26.COV2.S vaccination and SARS-CoV-2 variants (TCRdb year 2021). The library was prepared using the immunoSEQ multiplex PCR assay. TCRdb provides this immuneACCESS table in a form limited to in-frame rearrangements. Some clones are lacking; in checked studies, under half of them reflect an unresolved V gene, and why the rest are absent is not known. The sample table contains 300,000 to 350,000 clones; only one count was recorded for roughly 90% of them. The ten largest account for approximately 5% of the sample. The sample's treatment or condition label, decoded: about 20 received Ad26.COV2.S at low or high dose, single or two shots; 5 received placebo; per-sample allocation not given. Repertoires of vaccine and placebo recipients were sequenced from samples collected on day 63 after the first injection.

Sequencing used peripheral blood, obtained in a trial of Ad26.COV2.S vaccine versus placebo. Every receptor here comes from a person between 18 and 65 years old who received the Ad26.COV2.S COVID-19 vaccine or a placebo.

V usage is TRBV18 and J usage is TRBJ1-1; D is uncertain. V was pared by 3 bases and J by 0 bases, with 11 bases between. The CDR3 consists of 15 residues. The germline V gene has CDR1 KGHSH and CDR2 LQKENI. In DNA, the CDR3 is TGTGCCAGCTCACCCGTACCGATTATGAACACTGAAGCTTTCTTT. Amino acids: CASSPVPIMNTEAFF.

V gene TRBV24-1 combines with J gene TRBJ2-2, with 11 nucleotides matching TRBD2. Germline V gives CDR1 KGHDR, CDR2 SFDVKD. The CDR3 is 18 residues long. After removal of 5 bases from V and 2 bases from J, the junction contained 9 bases not matched to a gene. The CDR3 DNA sequence: TGTGCCACCAGTGCCACGATGGGGACTAGCGGAAACACCGGGGAGCTGTTTTTT. Translated: CATSATMGTSGNTGELFF.

The rearrangement joins TRBV6-6 to TRBJ1-2; TRBD1 matches 8 bases. The V gene end was trimmed by 7 bases and the J gene end by 6 bases; junction bases not matched to a gene: 10. This CDR3 is 14 amino acids long. Germline CDR1 is MNHNY and CDR2 is SVGAGI (reference sequence). DNA of the CDR3: TGTGCCAGCATCGGTTTCCAGGGGGCAAATGGCTACACCTTC. It is translated as CASIGFQGANGYTF.

The rearrangement uses TRBV9 and TRBJ2-1; 12 nucleotides match TRBD2. J was trimmed by 7 bases and V by 4 bases; bases with no gene match: 6. Per the germline V gene, CDR1 is SGDLS and CDR2 is YYNGEE. The CDR3 consists of 15 residues. CDR3 region: CASSPPSGRGNEQFF. CDR3 DNA sequence: TGTGCCAGCAGCCCCCCTAGCGGGAGGGGTAATGAGCAGTTCTTC.

The gene calls are TRBV13 and TRBJ1-2; no definite D call. This CDR3 region has 15 residues. The V gene's germline CDR1 is PRHDT and CDR2 FYEKMQ (reference sequence). V was clipped by 3 bases and J by 2 bases, with 13 bases between them. The CDR3 nucleotides are TGTGCCAGCAGCTTCGGGCAGATGGTGAACTATGGCTACACCTTC. Its translation: CASSFGQMVNYGYTF.

The chain joins TRBV4-3 to TRBJ1-5; no reliable D call. CDR1 LGHNA and CDR2 YSLEER come from the germline V gene. The CDR3 runs 14 residues. V lost 0 bases and J lost 9, with 12 bases in between. The CDR3 spells CASSQDGVGRPQHF. The CDR3 coding sequence is TGCGCCAGCAGCCAAGATGGAGTAGGGAGGCCCCAGCATTTT.

The rearrangement links TRBV4-1 to TRBJ1-6; the D is unclear. Trimming removed 3 bases from V and 6 bases from J, with 6 bases in between. Germline loops: CDR1 MGHRA, CDR2 YSYEKL. The CDR3 consists of 13 residues. The CDR3, as DNA: TGCGCCAGCAGCCAGACGAGTAATTCACCCCTCCACTTT. This sequence encodes CASSQTSNSPLHF.

This chain joins TRBV5-6 and TRBJ2-7; TRBD1 aligns across 9 bases. CDR3 size: 17 residues. Germline loops: CDR1 SGHDT, CDR2 YYEEEE. The V and J ends lost 0 bases and 4 bases, in that order; junction bases with no gene match: 11. CDR3 bases: TGTGCCAGCAGCTTGGGGCCTACCGGGACAGGGCTGTACGAGCAGTACTTC. This sequence encodes CASSLGPTGTGLYEQYF.

CDR3 protein: CASSQEGPGTSHNDEQFF. For the CDR3, the DNA is TGCGCCAGCAGCCAAGAGGGGCCCGGGACTAGTCATAACGATGAGCAGTTCTTC. V is TRBV4-3 and J is TRBJ2-1; TRBD2 agrees at 8 bases. Germline V lookup: CDR1 LGHNA, CDR2 YSLEER. V lost 0 bases and J lost 8; bases outside the gene matches: 15. CDR3 size: 18 residues.

The chain is built from TRBV4-1 and TRBJ2-1; D is undetermined. Germline CDR1 MGHRA, CDR2 YSYEKL. CDR3 length: 18 amino acids. Trimming cost V 0 bases and J 0 bases, with 15 bases left between them. The CDR3 loop is CASSQDPLGPSSYNEQFF. The CDR3 bases are TGCGCCAGCAGCCAAGACCCCCTTGGTCCGAGCTCCTACAATGAGCAGTTCTTC.